These 27 T cell receptor beta chains share one sample of origin, sequenced in a study of cytomegalovirus exposure and HLA in healthy donors. The method was immunoSEQ multiplex PCR; TCRdb's version includes in-frame clones alone and lacks a portion of them. The sample includes 60,000 to 85,000 clones, 85% to 95% seen only once; the top ten take roughly 1.5%. The sequenced sample consisted of PBMCs. The receptors derive from a man aged 18 to 29 in good health and CMV-seropositive.

The rearrangement uses TRBV6-6 and TRBJ2-5, with D hard to call. Germline loops: CDR1 MNHNY, CDR2 SVGAGI (reference sequence). With 6 bases removed from V and 5 bases from J, the gap between germline ends came to 19 bases. CDR3 length equals 15 residues. This CDR3 is CASSPQANRGETQYF. The CDR3 DNA is TGTGCCAGCAGCCCCCAGGCCAACCGTGGGGAGACCCAGTACTTC.

The chain links TRBV4-1 to TRBJ1-2; the match to TRBD1 covers 8 bases. Trimming took 3 bases from V and 0 from J; bases not matched to a gene: 6. The germline CDR1 and CDR2 sequences are MGHRA and YSYEKL. The CDR3 length is 16 residues. CDR3 sequence reads: CASSHRGTGANYGYTF. CDR3 nucleotide sequence: TGCGCCAGCAGCCACCGCGGGACAGGCGCTAACTATGGCTACACCTTC.

The chain couples TRBV19 to TRBJ1-5; D ambiguous. Trimming left V 5 bases short and J 3 bases short, with 8 bases between. Germline-derived CDR1 and CDR2 are LNHDA and SQIVND (reference sequence). The CDR3 consists of 13 residues. In nucleotides, the CDR3 is TGTGCCAGTAGTCCGGGAAACAATCAGCCCCAGCATTTT. It encodes CASSPGNNQPQHF.

The chain carries TRBV4-2 and TRBJ2-1; 11 nucleotides agree with TRBD2. V lost 3 bases, J lost 4 bases, and 5 bases stayed unmatched. The CDR3 consists of 16 residues. Looked up from germline, CDR1 is LGHNA and CDR2 is YNFKEQ. CDR3 residues: CASSHARTSGYNEQFF. The CDR3 DNA reads as TGTGCCAGCAGCCATGCAAGGACTAGCGGGTACAATGAGCAGTTCTTC.

This clone was picked up one time. V usage is TRBV19 and J usage is TRBJ2-1, with 14 bases that match TRBD2. Germline loops: CDR1 LNHDA, CDR2 SQIVND (reference sequence). The CDR3 totals 18 residues. Trimming removed 1 base from V and 7 bases from J; junction bases left unmatched: 9. Here the CDR3 reads CASSIVGTSGRKKNEQFF. CDR3 DNA: TGTGCCAGTAGTATAGTCGGGACTAGCGGGAGAAAGAAAAATGAGCAGTTCTTC.

Comment on this clone: Other nucleotide sequences from this sample produce the same CDR3. The chain joins TRBV5-1 to TRBJ2-7; 9 positions match TRBD1. CDR3 length: 12 amino acids. The germline CDR1 and CDR2 sequences are SGHRS and YFSETQ. The trim removed 10 bases at V and 3 bases at J, leaving 5 bases unmatched. Written as DNA, the CDR3 is TGCGCCTCCTCGACAGGGGGCTACGAGCAGTACTTC. This translates into CASSTGGYEQYF. Full variable domain (outside the CDR3, taken from reference TRBV5-1 and TRBJ2-7): KAGVTQTPRYLIKTRGQQVTLSCSPISGHRSVSWYQQTPGQGLQFLFEYFSETQRNKGNFPGRFSGRQFSNSRSEMNVSTLELGDSALYLCASSTGGYEQYFGPGTRLTVT.

V usage is TRBV19 and J usage is TRBJ2-6; D is possibly TRBD2 (5 bases). V was clipped by 3 bases and J by 2 bases, with 11 bases between them. This CDR3 spans 16 amino acids. From germline, CDR1 is LNHDA and CDR2 SQIVND (reference sequence). The CDR3: CASSILTGTGANVLTF. CDR3 coding DNA: TGTGCCAGTAGTATCTTAACGGGAACTGGGGCCAACGTCCTGACTTTC.

This chain links TRBV7-8 with TRBJ2-1; 11 bases fit TRBD1. V shed 0 bases, J shed 12 bases, and the junction held 13 bases outside the gene matches. Germline V CDR1 and CDR2: SGHVS, FQNEAQ. The CDR3 runs 17 residues. CDR3 region: CASSLAIGQGAEGLQFF. The DNA for the CDR3 is TGTGCCAGCAGCTTAGCGATTGGACAGGGGGCGGAAGGGTTGCAGTTCTTC.

The J gene is TRBJ2-4, the V gene TRBV19; the match to TRBD1 covers 8 bases. Trimming at V came to 2 bases and at J to 8 bases, leaving 2 bases not matched to a gene. Germline values: CDR1 LNHDA, CDR2 SQIVND (reference sequence). The CDR3 sequence is 13 residues long. The chain's CDR3 is CASSISRGHIQYF. DNA of the CDR3: TGTGCCAGTAGTATATCCAGGGGGCACATTCAGTACTTC.

This clone was detected once. This chain connects TRBV27 to TRBJ1-1; 7 bases agree with TRBD1. Germline V CDR1 and CDR2: MNHEY, SMNVEV (reference sequence). The CDR3 contains 15 residues. V dropped 5 bases and J dropped 3; count of bases not matched to a gene: 9. Written as DNA, the CDR3 is TGTGCCAGCAGTCCCCGGACAGGTGGGTACACTGAAGCTTTCTTT. This codes for CASSPRTGGYTEAFF.

The gene calls are TRBV28 and TRBJ1-1; tentative D call: TRBD1 (5 bases). V shed 6 bases and J shed 8 bases, with 13 bases lying between them. CDR3 length: 12 residues. Germline lookup yields CDR1 MDHEN and CDR2 SYDVKM. As DNA, the CDR3 is TGTGCCAGCAGCCCCGATGGGGCCGAAGCTTTCTTT. Translated: CASSPDGAEAFF. Together with reference TRBV28 and TRBJ1-1, the CDR3 gives the full variable domain: DVKVTQSSRYLVKRTGEKVFLECVQDMDHENMFWYRQDPGLGLRLIYFSYDVKMKEKGDIPEGYSVSREKKERFSLILESASTNQTSMYLCASSPDGAEAFFGQGTRLTVV.

J is TRBJ1-2 and V is TRBV6-1; 8 positions agree with TRBD1. The V segment lost 6 bases and the J segment 3 bases; nucleotides outside the gene matches: 6. This CDR3 region has 14 residues. Germline assignment: CDR1 MNHNS and CDR2 SASEGT. The DNA of the CDR3 is TGTGCCAGCAGGACAGGGGATTTGGACTATGGCTACACCTTC. This translates into CASRTGDLDYGYTF.

The rearrangement joins TRBV7-3 to TRBJ2-2, with 7 nucleotides matching TRBD1. V shed 3 bases, J shed 0 bases, and the junction held 1 base outside the gene matches. The germline CDR1 and CDR2 sequences are SGHTA and FQGTGA. There are 15 residues in the CDR3. CDR3: CASSLTGSNTGELFF. The DNA of the CDR3 is TGTGCCAGCAGCTTGACAGGGTCGAACACCGGGGAGCTGTTTTTT.

V and J are TRBV6-5 and TRBJ2-6; tentatively, D is TRBD2 (7 bases). The CDR3 loop spans 16 amino acids. V shed 4 bases and J shed 0 bases, with 10 bases lying between them. Per the germline V gene, CDR1 is MNHEY and CDR2 is SVGAGI. CDR3 amino acids: CASSWGGHSGANVLTF. CDR3 coding DNA: TGTGCCAGCAGTTGGGGGGGACACTCTGGGGCCAACGTCCTGACTTTC.

This rearrangement joins TRBV30 to TRBJ2-5, with D perhaps matching TRBD2 (5 bases). Per the germline V gene, CDR1 is GTSNPN and CDR2 is SVGIG (reference sequence). The CDR3 contains 13 residues. Trimming took 1 base from V and 3 from J, leaving 9 bases between them. The CDR3 nucleotides read TGTGCCTGGAGTGCCGGGGTTGAAGAGACCCAGTACTTC. Translated, it gives CAWSAGVEETQYF.

J is TRBJ2-5 and V is TRBV6-5; D not certain. Trimming pared 3 bases from V and 3 bases from J, leaving 8 bases between. The V gene's germline CDR1 is MNHEY and CDR2 SVGAGI. The CDR3 runs 13 residues. CDR3 sequence: CASSYEQKETQYF. The CDR3 bases are TGTGCCAGCAGTTATGAACAGAAAGAGACCCAGTACTTC.

V and J are TRBV6-5 and TRBJ1-5; 9 bases match TRBD1. Trimming removed 6 bases from V and 6 bases from J; junction bases left unmatched: 6. The CDR3 length is 14 residues. Germline loops: CDR1 MNHEY, CDR2 SVGAGI. For the CDR3, the DNA is TGTGCCAGCAGACGGACAGGGGTTAGTCAGCCCCAGCATTTT. Protein: CASRRTGVSQPQHF.

V gene TRBV21-1 combines with J gene TRBJ1-2; TRBD1, the D gene given by the table, was not confirmed from the DNA. TRBV21-1 is recorded as a pseudogene. The CDR3 consists of 16 residues. The chain's CDR3 is CASISTQRDRGGGYTF. The CDR3 coding sequence is TGTGCCAGCATCTCCACACAACGGGACAGGGGGGGTGGCTACACCTTC.

V usage is TRBV29-1 and J usage is TRBJ2-7, with TRBD1 matching 8 bases. The CDR3 totals 13 residues. Trimming took 6 bases from V and 7 from J; bases not matched to a gene: 11. In germline, CDR1 is SQVTM, CDR2 ANQGSEA. The CDR3 coding sequence is TGCAGCGTAGGCGACAGGGGCTGGGGAGAGCAGTACTTC. It translates to CSVGDRGWGEQYF.

The rearrangement links TRBV21-1 to TRBJ2-7; no DNA check was done on the table's D call, TRBD1. TRBV21-1 is classified as a pseudogene. This CDR3 region has 16 residues. As DNA, the CDR3 is TGTGCCAGCAGGCGTAATCCGGGACAGGTTACCTACGAGCAGTACTTC. This translates into CASRRNPGQVTYEQYF.

The chain couples TRBV18 to TRBJ1-1; D unclear. This CDR3 is built from 14 residues. Germline lookup yields CDR1 KGHSH and CDR2 LQKENI. The V end lost 2 bases, the J end lost 0 bases, and 7 bases lay between the germline ends. The CDR3 DNA is TGTGCCAGCTCACCATCCCCAGTGAACACTGAAGCTTTCTTT. Encoded protein: CASSPSPVNTEAFF.

The CDR3 loop reads CASSLAAAAGSYGYTF. The CDR3 region has the DNA TGCGCCAGCAGCTTGGCGGCGGCCGCCGGCTCGTATGGCTACACCTTC. This sequence joins TRBV5-1 and TRBJ1-2; D not certain. Trimming took 0 bases from V and 5 from J, leaving 17 bases between them. The germline CDR1 and CDR2 sequences are SGHRS and YFSETQ. There are 16 residues in the CDR3.

V is TRBV11-2 and J is TRBJ2-1; TRBD2 matches at 9 bases. Per germline, CDR1 SGHAT and CDR2 FQNNGV. V was pared by 2 bases and J by 0 bases, with 11 bases of the junction left unmatched. This CDR3 is 19 amino acids long. Here the CDR3 reads CASSLLAGGPGRSYNEQFF. CDR3 nucleotides: TGTGCCAGCAGCTTATTGGCGGGAGGGCCAGGTCGCTCCTACAATGAGCAGTTCTTC.

The chain is built from TRBV28 and TRBJ2-1; weak D call: TRBD2 (5 bases). CDR1 and CDR2 from the germline V gene are MDHEN and SYDVKM. The CDR3 has 14 residues. Trimming removed 7 bases at V and 6 bases at J, with 16 bases between. The CDR3 nucleotides are TGTGCCAGCACTTTGGGAGCCGGTATCAATGAGCAGTTCTTC. Translation: CASTLGAGINEQFF.

This rearrangement joins TRBV19 to TRBJ2-3, with 11 bases matching TRBD2. The CDR3 is 16 amino acids. From germline, CDR1 is LNHDA and CDR2 SQIVND (reference sequence). After removal of 6 bases from V and 2 bases from J, the junction contained 7 bases not matched to a gene. This CDR3 is CASRSSGRSLTDTQYF. DNA for the CDR3: TGTGCCAGTAGGTCTAGCGGGAGGAGCCTCACAGATACGCAGTATTTT.

The chain carries TRBV4-1 and TRBJ1-2; 9 nucleotides agree with TRBD1. Germline CDR1 and CDR2: MGHRA and YSYEKL. This CDR3 is 15 amino acids long. Trimming took 5 bases from V and 2 from J; bases not matched to a gene: 6. The CDR3 reads CASSSGGQGNYGYTF. The CDR3 nucleotides are TGCGCCAGCAGCTCCGGGGGACAGGGCAACTATGGCTACACCTTC.

The rearrangement links TRBV15 to TRBJ2-1; TRBD1 matches at 9 bases. The germline V gene has CDR1 LNHNV and CDR2 YYDKDF (reference sequence). The V and J ends lost 4 bases and 8 bases, in that order; junction bases with no gene match: 15. The CDR3 extends over 17 amino acids. The CDR3 protein is CATSTLPRDRVSDEQFF. The CDR3 DNA sequence: TGTGCCACCAGCACCCTGCCCCGGGACAGGGTTTCGGATGAGCAGTTCTTC.